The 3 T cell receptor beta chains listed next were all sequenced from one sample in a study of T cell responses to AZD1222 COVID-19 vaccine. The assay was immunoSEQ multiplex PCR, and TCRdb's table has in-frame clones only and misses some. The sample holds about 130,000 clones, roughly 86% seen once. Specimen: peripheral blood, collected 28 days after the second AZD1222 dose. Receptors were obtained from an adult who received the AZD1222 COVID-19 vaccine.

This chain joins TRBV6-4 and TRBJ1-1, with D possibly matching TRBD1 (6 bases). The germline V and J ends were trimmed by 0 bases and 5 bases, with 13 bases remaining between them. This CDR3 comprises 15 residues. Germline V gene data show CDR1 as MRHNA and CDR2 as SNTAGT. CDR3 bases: TGTGCCAGCAGTGACTCCTCGGGGGCCCGGACTGAAGCTTTCTTT. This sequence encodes CASSDSSGARTEAFF.

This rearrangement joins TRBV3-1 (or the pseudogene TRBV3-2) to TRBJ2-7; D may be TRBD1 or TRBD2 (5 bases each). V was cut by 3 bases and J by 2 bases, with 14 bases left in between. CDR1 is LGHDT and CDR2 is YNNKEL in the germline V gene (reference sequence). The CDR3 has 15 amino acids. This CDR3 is CASSHHNRDPYEQYF. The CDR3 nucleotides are TGTGCCAGCAGCCATCACAACCGGGACCCCTACGAGCAGTACTTC.

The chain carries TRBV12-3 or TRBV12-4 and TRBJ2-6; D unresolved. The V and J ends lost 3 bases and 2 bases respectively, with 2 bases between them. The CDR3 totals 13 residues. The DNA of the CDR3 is TGTGCCAGCAGTTTTGCTGGGGCCAACGTCCTGACTTTC. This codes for CASSFAGANVLTF.